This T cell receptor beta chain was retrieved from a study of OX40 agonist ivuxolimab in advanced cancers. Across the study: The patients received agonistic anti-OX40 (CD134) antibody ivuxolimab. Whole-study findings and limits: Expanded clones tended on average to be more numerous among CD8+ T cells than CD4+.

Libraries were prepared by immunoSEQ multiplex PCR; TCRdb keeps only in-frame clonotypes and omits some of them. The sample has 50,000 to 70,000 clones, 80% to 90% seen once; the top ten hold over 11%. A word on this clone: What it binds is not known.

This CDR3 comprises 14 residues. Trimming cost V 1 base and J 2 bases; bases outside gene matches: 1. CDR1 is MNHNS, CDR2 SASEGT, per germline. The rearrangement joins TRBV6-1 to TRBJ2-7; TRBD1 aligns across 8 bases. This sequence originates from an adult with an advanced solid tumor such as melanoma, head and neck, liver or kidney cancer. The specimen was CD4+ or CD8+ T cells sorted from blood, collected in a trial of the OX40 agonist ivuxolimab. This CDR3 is CASSEVGQAYEQYF. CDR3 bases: TGTGCCAGCAGTGAAGTGGGACAGGCCTACGAGCAGTACTTC.